The T cell receptor (beta chain) under discussion was sequenced for a study of T cell clusters in autoimmune cytopenias. Background on the study: The median distinct TRB clonotype count was 2,000 to 2,500 per sample, from a median approximately 51,000 reads.

This clonotype ranks as medium-sized (0.01 to 0.1%) in terms of frequency. Its matching antigen is unknown. Overall study results and limits: Physiological T cell clusters of healthy donors were apparently absent in primary autoimmune cytopenia patients. The T cell clusters were defined only in silico, without experimental functional validation. TRB repertoire shifts in secondary cytopenia and chronic lymphocytic leukemia mostly reflected lymphoma, not autoimmunity.

The CDR3 spans 15 residues. TRB was amplified by touch-down multiplex PCR, primer pools A and B combined. TCRdb re-called the multiplex PCR reads; one entry per CDR3 protein, DNA not given. The sample data list thousands of distinct CDR3 sequences. Some 38,000 genome equivalents of blood DNA were amplified for TRB. The chain combines TRBV12-3 or TRBV12-4 with TRBJ1-2; TCRdb's assignment of TRBD1 cannot be checked, as there is no DNA. Sequencing used peripheral blood. The TCR comes from a human donor with an autoimmune cytopenia or autoimmune hepatitis (not recorded which). The chain's CDR3 is CASSFGAGGTYGYTF.